The 18 T cell receptor beta chains below all came from one sample that was sequenced in a study of blood T cell repertoires in COVID-19. Sequenced by immunoSEQ multiplex PCR; TCRdb stores in-frame clones only, minus some. The sample holds under 250,000 clones, around four fifths seen once. Sequencing was performed on peripheral blood. Source of these receptors: a woman aged 60-70 years with active or convalescent COVID-19.

As DNA, the CDR3 is TGTGCCAGCAGAGACCTAGGGGCCGACAAAAACATTCAGTACTTC. This encodes CASRDLGADKNIQYF. The V call is TRBV6-5, the J call TRBJ2-4, with TRBD1 as a possible D gene (5 bases). CDR3 length: 15 amino acids. Per the germline V gene, CDR1 is MNHEY and CDR2 is SVGAGI. The germline V and J ends were trimmed by 6 bases and 3 bases, with 15 bases remaining between them.

J is TRBJ2-7 and V is TRBV19; the D gene is possibly TRBD1 (5 bases). The V gene's germline CDR1 is LNHDA and CDR2 SQIVND (reference sequence). Between the trimmed V and J ends, which lost 5 bases and 2 bases, there was a span of 10 bases. This CDR3 has 13 residues. The CDR3 nucleotides are TGTGCCAGTAGTCTTGACAGAACCTACGAGCAGTACTTC. Residues: CASSLDRTYEQYF. Looking up the rest from reference TRBV19 and TRBJ2-7 gives the full variable domain: DGGITQSPKYLFRKEGQNVTLSCEQNLNHDAMYWYRQDPGQGLRLIYYSQIVNDFQKGDIAEGYSVSREKKESFPLTVTSAQKNPTAFYLCASSLDRTYEQYFGPGTRLTVT.

V is TRBV10-1 and J is TRBJ2-7; 10 nucleotides align to TRBD1. With V trimmed by 6 bases and J by 6 bases, 23 bases remained unmatched. CDR3 length: 19 residues. CDR1 and CDR2 (germline): WNHNN, SYGVQD (reference sequence). The CDR3 loop reads CASSGPGQGLVENLCEQYV. The CDR3 DNA is TGCGCCAGCAGCGGCCCGGGACAGGGGCTTGTGGAGAATCTTTGCGAGCAGTACGTC.

This clone was counted a single time. The chain is built from TRBV7-3 and TRBJ1-1; 8 positions agree with TRBD1. The CDR3 runs to 15 residues. The V segment lost 5 bases and the J segment 1 base; nucleotides outside the gene matches: 6. Germline-derived CDR1 and CDR2 are SGHTA and FQGTGA. In DNA form, the CDR3 reads TGTGCCAGCAGCGAAAGACAGGGGAGGAACACTGAAGCTTTCTTT. Its protein product is CASSERQGRNTEAFF.

J is TRBJ1-1 and V is TRBV6-5, with D possibly TRBD1 on 6 matching bases. There are 15 residues in the CDR3. The V and J ends lost 2 bases and 6 bases respectively, with 16 bases between them. CDR1 is MNHEY and CDR2 is SVGAGI in the germline V gene. In nucleotides, the CDR3 is TGTGCCAGCAGTTACGTAGGGGGTGGAGTCTCTGAAGCTTTCTTT. This gives the protein CASSYVGGGVSEAFF.

The rearrangement uses TRBV4-1 and TRBJ2-7; tentative D call: TRBD1 (5 bases). Germline-derived CDR1 and CDR2 are MGHRA and YSYEKL. V was clipped by 4 bases and J by 3 bases, with 10 bases between them. The CDR3 contains 13 residues. The CDR3 DNA reads as TGCGCCAGCAGCCCCAGGGTTTTCTACGAGCAGTACTTC. Its protein product is CASSPRVFYEQYF.

J is TRBJ1-5 and V is TRBV28, with 8 positions matching TRBD1. In germline, CDR1 is MDHEN, CDR2 SYDVKM. The CDR3 has 16 residues. V shed 5 bases and J 3 bases; nucleotides not matched to a gene: 9. CDR3: CASSPDRGEFNQPQHF. The DNA of the CDR3 is TGTGCCAGCAGTCCCGACAGGGGCGAATTCAATCAGCCCCAGCATTTT. Filled out from reference TRBV28 and TRBJ1-5, the complete variable domain reads DVKVTQSSRYLVKRTGEKVFLECVQDMDHENMFWYRQDPGLGLRLIYFSYDVKMKEKGDIPEGYSVSREKKERFSLILESASTNQTSMYLCASSPDRGEFNQPQHFGDGTRLSIL.

The rearrangement uses TRBV5-5 and TRBJ1-5, with 9 positions matching TRBD1. Looked up from germline, CDR1 is SGHKS and CDR2 is YYEKEE (reference sequence). With 1 base clipped from V and 7 bases from J, the junction kept 9 bases outside the gene matches. The CDR3 contains 16 residues. The CDR3 region is CASSLWGTGQGQPQHF. The CDR3 DNA is TGTGCCAGCAGCTTGTGGGGGACAGGGCAGGGGCAGCCCCAGCATTTT.

The V call is TRBV18, the J call TRBJ2-2; TRBD2 agrees at 14 bases. The V gene end was trimmed by 2 bases and the J gene end by 4 bases; junction bases not matched to a gene: 6. Germline loops: CDR1 KGHSH, CDR2 LQKENI. This CDR3 has 18 residues. CDR3 sequence (DNA): TGTGCCAGCTCACCATCCGGGACTAGCGGGGGCGGCACCGGGGAGCTGTTTTTT. As protein: CASSPSGTSGGGTGELFF.

The rearrangement joins TRBV7-9 to TRBJ1-1; no definite D call. The germline V and J ends were trimmed by 3 bases and 0 bases, with 8 bases remaining between them. The V gene's germline CDR1 is SEHNR and CDR2 FQNEAQ (reference sequence). This CDR3 comprises 14 residues. The CDR3 protein is CASSLQNLNTEAFF. Here the CDR3 DNA reads TGTGCCAGCAGCTTGCAGAATTTGAACACTGAAGCTTTCTTT.

The chain employs TRBV7-8 and TRBJ1-4; 8 bases agree with TRBD1. CDR3 length: 17 amino acids. Germline-derived CDR1 and CDR2 are SGHVS and FQNEAQ. V dropped 0 bases and J dropped 7; count of bases not matched to a gene: 10. Written as DNA, the CDR3 is TGTGCCAGCAGCTTAGCGCTTGGCAGGGGGCTTGGTGAAAAACTGTTTTTT. It specifies CASSLALGRGLGEKLFF.

In nucleotides, the CDR3 is TGTGCCAGCAGTCCAGGGGGGAGCAATCAGCCCCAGCATTTT. It encodes CASSPGGSNQPQHF. The chain combines TRBV5-6 with TRBJ1-5, with 7 bases that match TRBD1. The CDR3 consists of 14 residues. Germline CDR1 reads SGHDT; CDR2 reads YYEEEE. Trimming took 5 bases from V and 1 from J; bases not matched to a gene: 3.

This sequence joins TRBV30 and TRBJ1-2; D remains ambiguous. The length of the CDR3 is 11 residues. The V and J ends lost 1 base and 4 bases respectively, with 4 bases between them. Per germline, CDR1 GTSNPN and CDR2 SVGIG (reference sequence). The CDR3 loop reads CAWSGAYGYTF. The DNA for the CDR3 is TGTGCCTGGAGTGGGGCCTATGGCTACACCTTC. Full variable domain (rest looked up from reference TRBV30 and TRBJ1-2): SQTIHQWPATLVQPVGSPLSLECTVEGTSNPNLYWYRQAAGRGLQLLFYSVGIGQISSEVPQNLSASRPQDRQFILSSKKLLLSDSGFYLCAWSGAYGYTFGSGTRLTVV.

The chain has TRBV2 and TRBJ2-7; TRBD1 matches at 9 bases. The V gene end was trimmed by 6 bases and the J gene end by 5 bases; junction bases not matched to a gene: 8. Germline V gives CDR1 SNHLY, CDR2 FYNNEI. The CDR3 contains 14 residues. The DNA for the CDR3 is TGTGCCAGCAGGGAGACAGGGGGGAGCAACGAGCAGTACGTC. This codes for CASRETGGSNEQYV.

This CDR3 reads CASSEGGRTPNEQFF. The CDR3 DNA sequence: TGCGCCAGCAGTGAAGGAGGGAGGACACCCAATGAGCAGTTCTTC. This chain uses TRBV10-1 with TRBJ2-1, with a tentative D call TRBD2 (6 bases). V shed 3 bases and J shed 6 bases, with 15 bases lying between them. Germline V gives CDR1 WNHNN, CDR2 SYGVQD (reference sequence). This CDR3 is built from 15 residues.

The V and J genes are TRBV5-5 and TRBJ2-4, with 11 bases lining up with TRBD1. The CDR3 is 16 residues long. Trimming took 3 bases from V and 7 from J; bases not matched to a gene: 9. Germline loops: CDR1 SGHKS, CDR2 YYEKEE (reference sequence). The DNA of the CDR3 is TGTGCCAGCAGCTCGGTCCCCGGGACAGGGGGGAACATTCAGTACTTC. It yields the protein CASSSVPGTGGNIQYF.

This sequence joins TRBV19 and TRBJ2-3; 8 bases line up with TRBD2. Per the germline V gene, CDR1 is LNHDA and CDR2 is SQIVND (reference sequence). V lost 6 bases, J lost 3 bases, and 11 bases stayed unmatched. This CDR3 comprises 16 residues. The CDR3: CASRPTGLGITDTQYF. The CDR3 DNA sequence: TGTGCCAGTAGGCCCACGGGACTAGGTATAACAGATACGCAGTATTTT.

This chain connects TRBV6-5 to TRBJ1-4, with TRBD1 as a possible D gene (6 bases). Germline V gene sequence: CDR1 MNHEY, CDR2 SVGAGI. V lost 5 bases, J lost 0 bases, and 10 bases lay in between. The CDR3 covers 15 residues. CDR3 residues: CASSPNRATNEKLFF. The CDR3 nucleotides are TGTGCCAGCAGTCCGAACAGGGCAACTAATGAAAAACTGTTTTTT.